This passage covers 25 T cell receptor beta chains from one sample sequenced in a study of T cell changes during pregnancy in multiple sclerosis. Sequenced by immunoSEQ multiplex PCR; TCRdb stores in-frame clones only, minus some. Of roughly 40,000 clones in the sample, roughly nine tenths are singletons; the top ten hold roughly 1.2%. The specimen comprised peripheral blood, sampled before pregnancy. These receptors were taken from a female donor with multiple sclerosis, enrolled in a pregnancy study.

The CDR3 reads CASSWTGGRVAYGYTF. CDR3 nucleotides: TGTGCCAGCAGCTGGACAGGGGGCCGAGTGGCCTATGGCTACACCTTC. The rearrangement links TRBV5-8 to TRBJ1-2; 11 bases map to TRBD1. Germline CDR1 SGHTS, CDR2 YDEGEE. The V gene end was trimmed by 3 bases and the J gene end by 4 bases; junction bases not matched to a gene: 8. The CDR3 totals 16 residues.

The CDR3 nucleotides read TGTGCCAGCAGTTGGGGCAGCGGGGACGAGCAGTACTTC. This sequence encodes CASSWGSGDEQYF. The V and J genes are TRBV7-2 and TRBJ2-7; 7 positions match TRBD2. The germline CDR1 and CDR2 sequences are SGHTA and FQGNSA. The CDR3 consists of 13 residues. Trimming at V came to 6 bases and at J to 5 bases, leaving 7 bases not matched to a gene.

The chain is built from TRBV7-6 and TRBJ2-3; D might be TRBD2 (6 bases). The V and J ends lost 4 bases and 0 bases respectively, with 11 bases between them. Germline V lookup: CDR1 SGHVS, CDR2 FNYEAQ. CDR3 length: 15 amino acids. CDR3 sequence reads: CASSSSEMSTDTQYF. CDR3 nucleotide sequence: TGTGCCAGCAGCTCTAGCGAGATGAGCACAGATACGCAGTATTTT.

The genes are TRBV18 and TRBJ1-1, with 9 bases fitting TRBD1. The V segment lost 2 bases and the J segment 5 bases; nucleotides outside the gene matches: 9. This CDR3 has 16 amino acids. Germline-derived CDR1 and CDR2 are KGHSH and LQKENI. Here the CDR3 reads CASSPIVQGARTEAFF. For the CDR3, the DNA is TGTGCCAGCTCACCAATCGTACAGGGGGCTCGAACTGAAGCTTTCTTT.

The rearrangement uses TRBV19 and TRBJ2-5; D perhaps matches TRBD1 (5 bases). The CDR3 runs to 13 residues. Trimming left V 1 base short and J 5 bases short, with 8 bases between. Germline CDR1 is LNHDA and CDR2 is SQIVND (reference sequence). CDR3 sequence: CASSIGQGETQYF. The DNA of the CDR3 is TGTGCCAGTAGTATAGGGCAGGGTGAGACCCAGTACTTC.

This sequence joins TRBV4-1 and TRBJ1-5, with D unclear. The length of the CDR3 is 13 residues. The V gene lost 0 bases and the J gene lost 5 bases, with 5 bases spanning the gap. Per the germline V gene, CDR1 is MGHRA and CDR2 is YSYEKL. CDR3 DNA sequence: TGCGCCAGCAGCCAAGAAAACTATCAGCCCCAGCATTTT. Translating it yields CASSQENYQPQHF.

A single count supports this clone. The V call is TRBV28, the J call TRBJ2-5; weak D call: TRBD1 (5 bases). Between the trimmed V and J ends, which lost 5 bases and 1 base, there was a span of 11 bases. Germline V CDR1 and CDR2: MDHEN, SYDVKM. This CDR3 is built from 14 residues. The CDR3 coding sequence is TGTGCCAGCAGTGGCAGGGCCACCCAAGAGACCCAGTACTTC. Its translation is CASSGRATQETQYF.

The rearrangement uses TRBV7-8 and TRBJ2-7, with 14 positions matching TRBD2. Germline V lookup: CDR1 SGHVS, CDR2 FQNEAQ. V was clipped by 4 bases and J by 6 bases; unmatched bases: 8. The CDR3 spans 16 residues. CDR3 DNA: TGTGCCAGCAGCTCCCGGGAGACTAGCGGGAGGGGCGAGCAGTACTTC. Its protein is CASSSRETSGRGEQYF.

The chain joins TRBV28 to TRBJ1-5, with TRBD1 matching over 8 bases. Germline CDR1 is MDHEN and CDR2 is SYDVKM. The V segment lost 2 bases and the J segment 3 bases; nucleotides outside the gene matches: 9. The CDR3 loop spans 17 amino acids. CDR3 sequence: CASSLLPRTGFNQPQHF. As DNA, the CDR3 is TGTGCCAGCAGTTTACTACCCCGGACAGGGTTCAATCAGCCCCAGCATTTT.

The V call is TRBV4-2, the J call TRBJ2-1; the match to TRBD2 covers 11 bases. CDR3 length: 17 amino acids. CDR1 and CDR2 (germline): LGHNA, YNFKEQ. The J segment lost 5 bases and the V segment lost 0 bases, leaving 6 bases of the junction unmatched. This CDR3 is CASSQEPGLAANNEQFF. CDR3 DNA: TGTGCCAGCAGCCAAGAACCGGGACTAGCGGCTAACAATGAGCAGTTCTTC.

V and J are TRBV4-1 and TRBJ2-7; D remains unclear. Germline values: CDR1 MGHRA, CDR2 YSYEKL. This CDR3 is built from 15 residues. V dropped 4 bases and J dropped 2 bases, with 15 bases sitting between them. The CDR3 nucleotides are TGCGCCAGCAGCCTCGGTGTCGCCGAGACCTACGAGCAGTACTTC. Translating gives CASSLGVAETYEQYF.

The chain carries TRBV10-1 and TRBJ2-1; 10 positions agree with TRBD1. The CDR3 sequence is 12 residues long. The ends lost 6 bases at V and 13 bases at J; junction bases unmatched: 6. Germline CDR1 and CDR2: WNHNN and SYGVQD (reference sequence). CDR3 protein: CASSTGTGAQFF. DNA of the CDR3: TGCGCCAGCAGCACAGGGACAGGGGCACAGTTCTTC.

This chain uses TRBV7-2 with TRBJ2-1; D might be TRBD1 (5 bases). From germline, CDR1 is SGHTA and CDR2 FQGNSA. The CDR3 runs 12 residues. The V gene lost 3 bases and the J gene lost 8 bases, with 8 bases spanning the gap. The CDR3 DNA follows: TGTGCCAGCAGCTTGCAGGGATATGAGCAGTTCTTC. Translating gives CASSLQGYEQFF.

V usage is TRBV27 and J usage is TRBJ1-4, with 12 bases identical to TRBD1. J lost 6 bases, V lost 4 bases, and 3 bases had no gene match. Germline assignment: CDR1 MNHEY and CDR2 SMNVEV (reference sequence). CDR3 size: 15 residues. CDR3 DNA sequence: TGTGCCAGCAGTTATGGGACAGGGGGCTATGAAAAACTGTTTTTT. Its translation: CASSYGTGGYEKLFF. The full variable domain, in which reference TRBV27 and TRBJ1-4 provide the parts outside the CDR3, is EAQVTQNPRYLITVTGKKLTVTCSQNMNHEYMSWYRQDPGLGLRQIYYSMNVEVTDKGDVPEGYKVSRKEKRNFPLILESPSPNQTSLYFCASSYGTGGYEKLFFGSGTQLSVL.

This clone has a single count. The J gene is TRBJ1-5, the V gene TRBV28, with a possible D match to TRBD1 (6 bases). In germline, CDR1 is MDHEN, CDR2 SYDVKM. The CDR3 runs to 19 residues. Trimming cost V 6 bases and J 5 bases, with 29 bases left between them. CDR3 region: CASRWKREDSPWIDQPQHF. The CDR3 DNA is TGTGCCAGCAGGTGGAAACGTGAGGACAGTCCATGGATTGATCAGCCCCAGCATTTT. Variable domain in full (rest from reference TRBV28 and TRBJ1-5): DVKVTQSSRYLVKRTGEKVFLECVQDMDHENMFWYRQDPGLGLRLIYFSYDVKMKEKGDIPEGYSVSREKKERFSLILESASTNQTSMYLCASRWKREDSPWIDQPQHFGDGTRLSIL.

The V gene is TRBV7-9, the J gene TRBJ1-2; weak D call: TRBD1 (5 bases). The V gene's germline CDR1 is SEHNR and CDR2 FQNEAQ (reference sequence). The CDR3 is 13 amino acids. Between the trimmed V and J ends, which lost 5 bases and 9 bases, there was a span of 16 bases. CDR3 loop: CASSPPGLVRYTF. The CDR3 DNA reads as TGTGCCAGCAGCCCCCCGGGACTCGTGCGCTACACCTTC.

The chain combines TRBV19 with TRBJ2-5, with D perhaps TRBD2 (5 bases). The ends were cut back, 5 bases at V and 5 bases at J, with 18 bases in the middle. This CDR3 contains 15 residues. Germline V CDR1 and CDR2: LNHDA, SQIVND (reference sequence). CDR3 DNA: TGTGCCAGTAGTGCCCGTCGAGCGGACGGCGAGACCCAGTACTTC. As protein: CASSARRADGETQYF.

CDR3 in DNA: TGTGCCAGCAGCCGCGGGGATGAGCAGTTCTTC. Residues: CASSRGDEQFF. V and J are TRBV11-2 and TRBJ2-1, with a possible D match to TRBD2 (6 bases). Per germline, CDR1 SGHAT and CDR2 FQNNGV. Between the trimmed V and J ends, which lost 5 bases and 8 bases, there was a span of 7 bases. The CDR3 is 11 amino acids.

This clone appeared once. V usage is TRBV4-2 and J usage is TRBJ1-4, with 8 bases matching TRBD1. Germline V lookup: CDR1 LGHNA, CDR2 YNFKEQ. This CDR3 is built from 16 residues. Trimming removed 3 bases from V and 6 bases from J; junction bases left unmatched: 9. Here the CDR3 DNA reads TGTGCCAGCAGCCACCACACCACAGGGGGGGATGAAAAACTGTTTTTT. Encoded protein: CASSHHTTGGDEKLFF.

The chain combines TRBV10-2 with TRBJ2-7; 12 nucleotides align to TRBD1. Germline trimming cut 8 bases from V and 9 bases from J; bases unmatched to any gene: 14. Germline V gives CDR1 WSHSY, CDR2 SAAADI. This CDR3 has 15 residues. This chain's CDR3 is CASLIGTGGGRLQYF. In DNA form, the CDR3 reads TGCGCCAGCCTAATAGGGACAGGGGGCGGGAGGTTGCAGTACTTC.

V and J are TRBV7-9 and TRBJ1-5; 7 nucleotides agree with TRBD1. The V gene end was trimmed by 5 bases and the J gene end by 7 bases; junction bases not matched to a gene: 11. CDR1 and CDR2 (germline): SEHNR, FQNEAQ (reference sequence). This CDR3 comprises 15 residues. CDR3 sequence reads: CASSQIRGPPQPQHF. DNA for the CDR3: TGTGCCAGCAGCCAAATTAGGGGGCCCCCCCAGCCCCAGCATTTT.

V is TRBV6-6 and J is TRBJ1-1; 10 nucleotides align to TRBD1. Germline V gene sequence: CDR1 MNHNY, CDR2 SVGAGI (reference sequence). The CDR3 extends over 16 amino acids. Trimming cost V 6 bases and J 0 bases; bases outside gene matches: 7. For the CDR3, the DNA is TGTGCCAGCAGAACCGACAGGGGGCCTTTGAACACTGAAGCTTTCTTT. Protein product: CASRTDRGPLNTEAFF.

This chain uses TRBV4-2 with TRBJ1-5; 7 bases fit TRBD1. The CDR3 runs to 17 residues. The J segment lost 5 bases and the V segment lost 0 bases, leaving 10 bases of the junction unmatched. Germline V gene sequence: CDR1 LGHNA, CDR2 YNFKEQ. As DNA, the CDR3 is TGTGCCAGCAGCCAAGAACAGGGGATGGGGGCACATCAGCCCCAGCATTTT. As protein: CASSQEQGMGAHQPQHF.

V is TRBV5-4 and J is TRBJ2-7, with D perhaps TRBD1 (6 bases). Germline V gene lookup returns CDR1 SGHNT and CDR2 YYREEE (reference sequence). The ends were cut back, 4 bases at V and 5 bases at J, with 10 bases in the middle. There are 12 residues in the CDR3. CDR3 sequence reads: CASSQRGNEQYF. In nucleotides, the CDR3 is TGTGCCAGCAGCCAGAGGGGGAACGAGCAGTACTTC. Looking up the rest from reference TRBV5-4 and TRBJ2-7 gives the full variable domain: ETGVTQSPTHLIKTRGQQVTLRCSSQSGHNTVSWYQQALGQGPQFIFQYYREEENGRGNFPPRFSGLQFPNYSSELNVNALELDDSALYLCASSQRGNEQYFGPGTRLTVT.

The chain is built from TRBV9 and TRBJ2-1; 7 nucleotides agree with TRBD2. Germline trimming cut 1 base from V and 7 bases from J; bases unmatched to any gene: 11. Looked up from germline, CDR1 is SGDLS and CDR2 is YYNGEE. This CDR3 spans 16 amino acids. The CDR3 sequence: CASSVRVGGQGNEQFF. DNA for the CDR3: TGTGCCAGCAGCGTAAGGGTGGGAGGGCAAGGGAATGAGCAGTTCTTC.